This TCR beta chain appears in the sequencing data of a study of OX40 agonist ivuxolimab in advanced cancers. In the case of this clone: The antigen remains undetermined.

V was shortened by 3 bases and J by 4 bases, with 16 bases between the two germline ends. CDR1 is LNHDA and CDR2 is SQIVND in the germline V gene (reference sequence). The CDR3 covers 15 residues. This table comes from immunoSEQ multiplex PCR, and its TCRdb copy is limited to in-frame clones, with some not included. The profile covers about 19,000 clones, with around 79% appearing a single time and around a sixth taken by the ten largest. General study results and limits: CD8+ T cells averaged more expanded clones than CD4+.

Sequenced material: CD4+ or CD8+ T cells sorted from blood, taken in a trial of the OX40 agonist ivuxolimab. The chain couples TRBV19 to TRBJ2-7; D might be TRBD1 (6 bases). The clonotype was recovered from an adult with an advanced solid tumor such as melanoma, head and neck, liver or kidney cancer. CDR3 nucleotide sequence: TGTGCCAGTAGTATGGTGGGCAGGGGTCAATACGAGCAGTACTTC. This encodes CASSMVGRGQYEQYF.